Here is one T cell receptor (beta chain) with its context. Data came from immunoSEQ multiplex PCR; TCRdb stores just in-frame clones and leaves some out. The sample holds a few hundred thousand clones, 85% to 90% seen once. This sample was included in a study of blood T cell repertoires in COVID-19. The germline gives CDR1 LNHNV, CDR2 YYDKDF (reference sequence). Trimming removed 0 bases at V and 8 bases at J, with 7 bases between. This CDR3 region has 12 residues. This clonotype originated in a man younger than 35 with active or convalescent COVID-19. Material for sequencing was peripheral blood. V and J are TRBV15 and TRBJ1-2; D call uncertain. In nucleotides, the CDR3 is TGTGCCACCAGCAGAGATAATAGAGGCTACACCTTC. Translating gives CATSRDNRGYTF.